Listed below are T cell receptor beta chains from one sample, sequenced in a study of beta chain features in type 1 diabetes. TCRdb's copy holds only in-frame clones and misses some; the assay was immunoSEQ multiplex PCR. This sample yields about 930,000 clones, of which roughly 17% are seen a single time; about 0.025% belongs to the top ten. Sequencing input: naive CD4+ T cells from blood. The source of these receptors is a young woman in good health. CDR3s include the opening cysteine and the closing phenylalanine or tryptophan.

v_gene: TRBV7-8
CDR3aa: CASSYGMGDRGRTEAFF

v_gene: TRBV27
CDR3aa: CASTSFRDPRLYF

v_gene: TRBV5-1
CDR3aa: CASSPGLAGGPLFF

v_gene: TRBV7-9
CDR3aa: CASSLVSRYEGSNNEQFF

v_gene: TRBV4-1
CDR3aa: CASSPRALGARASYNEQFF

v_gene: TRBV28
CDR3aa: CASGGRAYEQYF

v_gene: TRBV28
CDR3aa: CASSFEGGTRNTIYF

v_gene: TRBV28
CDR3aa: CASSYRGRPANYGYTF

v_gene: TRBV18
CDR3aa: CASSPGASGANVLTF

v_gene: TRBV9
CDR3aa: CASSPGLSSYEQYF

v_gene: TRBV6-5
CDR3aa: CASYRAGTEAFF

v_gene: TRBV7-8
CDR3aa: CASSIPARYNEQFF

v_gene: TRBV5-1
CDR3aa: CASSQGQGLIEQYF